The 10 T cell receptor beta chains reported below all come from one sample, sequenced in a study of OX40 agonist ivuxolimab in advanced cancers. Libraries came from the immunoSEQ multiplex PCR assay. TCRdb's version of the immuneACCESS table is confined to in-frame rearrangements and falls short of the full clone set. An unresolved V gene accounts for under half of the shortfall where checked; the remainder is of unknown origin. For this sample there are approximately 29,000 clones; approximately 80% appear just once. Of the sample, 15% is held by the ten largest clones. The material sequenced was CD4+ or CD8+ T cells sorted from blood, taken in a trial of the OX40 agonist ivuxolimab. The receptor source for this set is an adult with an advanced solid tumor such as melanoma, head and neck, liver or kidney cancer.

The chain combines TRBV5-4 with TRBJ1-6, with 7 positions matching TRBD1. CDR3 size: 15 residues. V was clipped by 5 bases and J by 7 bases; unmatched bases: 9. In germline, CDR1 is SGHNT, CDR2 YYREEE (reference sequence). CDR3 DNA: TGTGCCAGCAGTTTTCGGGACAGAGTAAATTCACCCCTCCACTTT. This translates into CASSFRDRVNSPLHF.

This clone is a singleton in its sample. The V gene is TRBV7-9, the J gene TRBJ1-5, with no clear D. Trimming pared 2 bases from V and 2 bases from J, leaving 7 bases between. CDR1 is SEHNR, CDR2 FQNEAQ, per germline (reference sequence). CDR3 length: 14 residues. Here the CDR3 reads CASSLSTGNQPQHF. The CDR3 nucleotides are TGTGCCAGCAGCTTAAGTACTGGCAATCAGCCCCAGCATTTT.

The chain combines TRBV19 with TRBJ1-3, with 8 positions matching TRBD1. Trimming took 4 bases from V and 0 from J; bases not matched to a gene: 2. The CDR3 is made up of 15 amino acids. The germline gives CDR1 LNHDA, CDR2 SQIVND (reference sequence). CDR3 coding DNA: TGTGCCAGTAGTAGACAGGGGATCTCTGGAAACACCATATATTTT. Its translation: CASSRQGISGNTIYF. The complete variable domain, with remaining parts taken from reference TRBV19 and TRBJ1-3, reads DGGITQSPKYLFRKEGQNVTLSCEQNLNHDAMYWYRQDPGQGLRLIYYSQIVNDFQKGDIAEGYSVSREKKESFPLTVTSAQKNPTAFYLCASSRQGISGNTIYFGEGSWLTVV.

The V call is TRBV18, the J call TRBJ2-3, with TRBD2 as a possible D gene (7 bases). This CDR3 spans 15 amino acids. Trimming shortened V by 2 bases and J by 2 bases, and 11 bases separated the two germline ends. Germline V gene sequence: CDR1 KGHSH, CDR2 LQKENI. CDR3 loop: CASSPAGALTDTQYF. CDR3 coding DNA: TGTGCCAGCTCACCAGCGGGGGCCCTCACAGATACGCAGTATTTT.

CDR3 bases: TGTGCCAGCAGTTTGGGACAGGGGGCCACTGAAGCTTTCTTT. Residues: CASSLGQGATEAFF. The V call is TRBV27, the J call TRBJ1-1; TRBD1 matches at 12 bases. Trimming at V came to 3 bases and at J to 4 bases, leaving 0 bases not matched to a gene. Germline loops: CDR1 MNHEY, CDR2 SMNVEV (reference sequence). This CDR3 region has 14 residues.

The chain employs TRBV5-4 and TRBJ2-1, with D unclear. This CDR3 is built from 15 residues. The V gene lost 3 bases and the J gene lost 0 bases, with 10 bases spanning the gap. Germline V gene sequence: CDR1 SGHNT, CDR2 YYREEE (reference sequence). DNA for the CDR3: TGTGCCAGCAGCTCCACCCAGGACTCCTACAATGAGCAGTTCTTC. It specifies CASSSTQDSYNEQFF.

This clone was counted a single time. This CDR3 is CASSSSPSVNTEAFF. As DNA, the CDR3 is TGTGCCAGCAGCTCATCCCCGTCAGTGAACACTGAAGCTTTCTTT. J is TRBJ1-1 and V is TRBV13; D not resolved. Germline CDR1 and CDR2: PRHDT and FYEKMQ (reference sequence). This CDR3 has 15 residues. V lost 4 bases and J lost 0, with 12 bases in between.

This chain links TRBV5-5 with TRBJ1-2, with TRBD1 matching 8 bases. CDR3 length: 16 amino acids. Germline CDR1 SGHKS, CDR2 YYEKEE (reference sequence). V shed 0 bases, J shed 3 bases, and the junction held 7 bases outside the gene matches. The CDR3 nucleotides are TGTGCCAGCAGCTTGGCGGGCCAGGGGGCTGACTATGGCTACACCTTC. This encodes CASSLAGQGADYGYTF.

In its sample, this clone was seen a few times. The chain combines TRBV6-5 with TRBJ2-7; 9 nucleotides line up with TRBD1. J lost 2 bases, V lost 6 bases, and 8 bases had no gene match. Germline V gene sequence: CDR1 MNHEY, CDR2 SVGAGI. The CDR3 consists of 15 residues. For the CDR3, the DNA is TGTGCCAGCAGCCTCGGGACAGGGCGCACCTACGAGCAGTACTTC. It yields the protein CASSLGTGRTYEQYF.

This chain connects TRBV7-9 to TRBJ1-2; perhaps TRBD1 as D (6 bases). The ends were cut back, 1 base at V and 8 bases at J, with 14 bases in the middle. Per the germline V gene, CDR1 is SEHNR and CDR2 is FQNEAQ (reference sequence). This CDR3 is 14 amino acids long. The DNA of the CDR3 is TGTGCCAGCAGCTTAGTGGGGGGCTCTGACGGCTACACCTTC. It codes for CASSLVGGSDGYTF.